This TCR beta chain was captured in a study of blood T cell repertoires in COVID-19 (dated by TCRdb to 2018 to 2021). Background for the entire study: The collaborator samples originated in the United States, Italy and Spain and spanned the acute and convalescent phases of COVID-19. The material from the prospective study consisted of cDNA or gDNA derived from T cells, B-cell-depleted T cells, or PBMCs. A freely available public database, intended as a resource for researchers studying the immune response to SARS-CoV-2, is where the repertoires were released. Nearly every sample came with metadata listing a de-identified subject ID, COVID-19 status, age in years and sex. Subjects who had been exposed to COVID-19, were actively infected with it, or had recovered from it provided the deeply sampled blood TCRbeta repertoires that made up the dataset. Where available, HLA class I and class II types were obtained from metadata supplied by the sample provider rather than from assay-based typing. The samples were drawn from the first 160 participants of the ongoing ImmuneRACE study and from over a thousand subjects provided by 6 global collaborators.

Summary of the overall study and its limitations: The quantity of clinical and demographic metadata differed by source and by participant and was supplied without curation.

Another Seattle source contributed samples from volunteer blood donors who had recovered from COVID-19. Each collaborating institution followed its own protocols to collect whole blood in K2EDTA tubes. Collaborator samples were shipped for TCRbeta analysis as frozen whole blood, isolated PBMCs, or DNA extracted from either sample type. Deletion took 1 base off V and 5 bases off J, with a span of 14 bases between the germline ends. The germline V gene specifies KGHDR as CDR1 and SFDVKD as CDR2. Spanning cysteine to phenylalanine, the CDR3 consists of 16 amino acids. The CDR3 DNA has 48 bases and is translated from base 1. TCRbeta CDR3 regions were amplified from genomic DNA by means of the immunoSEQ Assay, a bias-controlled multiplex PCR. The authors processed their data as follows. Within the assay, amplification of reference gene primers was used to estimate how many nucleated cells each sample contained. To quantify the absolute abundance of each unique TCRbeta CDR3 rearrangement, sequence reads were collapsed and filtered. Productive Simpson clonality was computed per sample as the square root of Simpson's diversity index over productive rearrangements. The table was pulled from immuneACCESS by TCRdb, which kept in-frame rearrangements only. Such tables lose some clones; where checked, under half of the loss comes from unresolved V genes, and the rest has no known cause. That table furnishes V, J and clone size, whereas the DNA furnished D and trimming. The sample records 200,000 or so clones, around 90% of which are singletons. Under 7.5% of the sample rests with the top ten.

A remark on this clone: Its antigen specificity is not known. One base away there is no much larger clone; base qualities are not given.

The TCR was taken from a man between 60 and 75 years old who had recovered from COVID-19. The specimen was peripheral blood. The chain is assembled from TRBV24-1 and TRBJ2-1, with a tentative D gene TRBD2 over 5 matching bases. The sequenced DNA: TGTGCCACCAGTGATTTTCGGGCTAGCAGCGACAATGAGCAGTTCTTC. This yields the protein CATSDFRASSDNEQFF.